The 8 T cell receptor beta chains in this list originate from one sample, sequenced in a study of blood T cells in healthy people across ages. Sample-barcoded 5' priming and a J-beta primer mix drove a second PCR of 7 to 11 cycles. TCRdb reanalysed the 5' RACE reads using MiXCR and keeps one entry per CDR3 protein. The sample carries 700,000 to 850,000 distinct CDR3 sequences, roughly 53% recorded once. The sequenced sample was blood. These receptors came from a man older than 75 in good health.

The rearrangement links TRBV20-1 to TRBJ1-1, with a tentative D call TRBD1 (5 bases). The CDR3 has 15 amino acids. Germline values: CDR1 DFQATT, CDR2 SNEGSKA (reference sequence). V was pared by 0 bases and J by 5 bases, with 16 bases between. Written as DNA, the CDR3 is TGCAGTGCTAGAGATCAGAACAGGATGGTAACTGAAGCTTTCTTT. It yields the protein CSARDQNRMVTEAFF.

This clonotype was counted between two and nine times. V gene TRBV5-1 combines with J gene TRBJ2-7, with TRBD1 matching over 8 bases. Losses at the gene ends were 4 bases for V and 3 bases for J; bases not matched to a gene: 6. CDR3 length: 14 amino acids. Germline V lookup: CDR1 SGHRS, CDR2 YFSETQ. The CDR3 here is CASSTGDRYYEQYF. The CDR3 DNA is TGCGCCAGCAGCACCGGGGACAGGTACTACGAGCAGTACTTC.

This clonotype has a single count. A clone one base away is much larger, so this may be a read error. This chain joins TRBV3-1 and TRBJ2-1, with a weak D call TRBD2 (6 bases). With the DNA end fitting TRBJ2-7 better, the J assignment may be wrong. The CDR3 contains 16 residues. From germline, CDR1 is LGHDT and CDR2 YNNKEL (reference sequence). CDR3 bases: TGTGCCAGCAGCCAAGACCCGGGGGTGGCCTACAATGAGCAGTACTTC. It encodes CASSQDPGVAYNEQYF.

This chain joins TRBV27 and TRBJ1-4; possible D gene TRBD1, 5 bases. CDR3 length: 15 amino acids. Germline V CDR1 and CDR2: MNHEY, SMNVEV (reference sequence). Trimming took off 4 bases at V and 8 bases at J, with 17 bases between the two ends. The CDR3 DNA is TGTGCCAGCAGTTCATGGGGCACCCTAGGAGAAAAACTGTTTTTT. Encoded protein: CASSSWGTLGEKLFF.

This chain links TRBV29-1 with TRBJ1-2; 7 bases are a match to TRBD1. CDR1 is SQVTM, CDR2 ANQGSEA, per germline. The CDR3 runs to 15 residues. V trimming: 8 bases; J trimming: 6 bases; junction bases outside the gene matches: 18. CDR3 in amino acids: CSSMGGSRGGHGYTF. In nucleotides, the CDR3 is TGCAGCTCAATGGGTGGATCTAGAGGGGGCCATGGCTACACCTTC.

The chain uses TRBV24-1 and TRBJ1-2, with D possibly matching TRBD1 (6 bases). Germline CDR1 is KGHDR and CDR2 is SFDVKD. The CDR3 spans 12 residues. The V end was cut by 5 bases, the J end by 6 bases, with 9 bases between. CDR3 coding DNA: TGTGCCACCAGTGGAGACAGGAATGGCTACACCTTC. Translating gives CATSGDRNGYTF.

This clonotype showed up just a few times. The rearrangement uses TRBV5-1 and TRBJ1-2; no reliable D call. Trimming stripped 4 bases from V and 2 bases from J, with 9 bases between. Germline V gives CDR1 SGHRS, CDR2 YFSETQ. This CDR3 contains 13 residues. The DNA of the CDR3 is TGCGCCAGCAGCCGAGACAAGAACTATGGCTACACCTTC. It specifies CASSRDKNYGYTF.

The chain is built from TRBV7-9 and TRBJ1-6, with 8 bases fitting TRBD1. The CDR3 extends over 17 amino acids. With V trimmed by 6 bases and J by 9 bases, 16 bases remained unmatched. Germline V gene data show CDR1 as SEHNR and CDR2 as FQNEAQ (reference sequence). The chain's CDR3 is CASSFADWTGSRSPLHF. CDR3 nucleotide sequence: TGTGCCAGCAGTTTCGCTGACTGGACAGGGAGTCGTTCACCCCTCCACTTT.